The T cell receptor (beta chain) under discussion was sequenced for a study of beta chain features in type 1 diabetes (dated 2018 in TCRdb). General notes on the study: Patients and healthy donors did not differ in mean age, gender distribution, total cell number or subset yield. Across all samples, fewer than 130 million sorted cells were examined, and cell number per subset correlated strongly with RNA yield. The study compared TCRB repertoires of sorted circulating CD4+ T cell subsets between recently diagnosed type 1 diabetes patients and matched healthy donors. Naive and central memory subsets were obtained from all 30 or so donors, but regulatory and stem cell-like memory subsets were isolated from only 8 patients and roughly 8 healthy donors.

Broader findings and caveats from the paper: Naive, central memory and regulatory TCRB repertoires appeared more similar among patients than among healthy donors. Shorter templates might be favored by PCR, yet because patient and control samples were amplified and corrected together, any such skew would affect both groups equally. Because cDNA was sequenced instead of genomic DNA, highly expressing activated cells could be over-represented, though the groups showed no difference in activation or CD3 levels. At VDJ recombination sites, type 1 diabetes patients had fewer insertions and more deleted nucleotides, which implies abnormalities in thymic rearrangement. HLA sub-analyses involved small numbers of individuals, so any influence of HLA type on TCRB rearrangement remained unresolved. In all four CD4+ subsets, TCRB CDR3 length was moderately but significantly shorter in type 1 diabetes patients.

Worth noting for this clone: Its target antigen remains unknown. No quality values exist for individual bases; no much larger clone is one base distant.

The germline V gene (reference sequence) provides CDR1 LNHDA and CDR2 SQIVND. V is cut by 3 bases and J by 12 bases, and the space between the germline ends is 11 bases. Inclusive of the bounding cysteine and phenylalanine, the CDR3 is 12 residues long. Only CDR3 DNA remains: 36 bases, in frame from the first base. Each donor gave one peripheral blood draw, averaging approximately 110 mL, which was collected into heparinised tubes. A BD FACSAria II and a panel including CD45RO, CCR7, CD25, CD127, CD95 and CD27 were used to sort naive, central memory, regulatory and stem cell-like memory CD4+ T cells. Purity was above 95% for every sorted population. PBMCs were isolated immediately by Lymphoprep density gradient centrifugation and stained directly without culture. So that batch effects would be minimized, each experiment stained and sorted samples in pairs, pairing one healthy donor with one patient.

The High Capacity cDNA Reverse Transcription Kit was used to reverse transcribe all of the isolated RNA, meaning that expressed TCRB transcripts were what got sequenced. Naive, central memory and regulatory T cell samples underwent deep immunoSEQ sequencing, averaging about 3.57 million total reads per sample. Sorted cells were lysed in RLT buffer, and RNA was extracted using DNase-treated RNeasy Micro or Mini kits according to cell number. To prevent cross-contamination, each cell subset was processed individually, whereas patient and healthy donor samples were processed jointly. TCRB sequences were amplified from cDNA with the immunoSEQ multiplex PCR, producing 87-bp fragments spanning the CDR3 region. Sequencing of the amplicons was done on the Illumina HiSeq platform. In the paper's pipeline: Synthetic template baselines were used to correct PCR bias computationally, reads within Hamming distance 2 were collapsed together, and singletons that could not be merged were discarded. Reads were aligned against IMGT to assign V, D and J genes, CDR3 length and insertions or deletions at six rearrangement sites. Clonotype counts were normalized to sorted cell number within each subset before computing true diversity and Gini coefficients with the tcR R package. The overlap coefficient, calculated on TCRB nucleotide sequences, was used to quantify repertoire sharing. Out-of-frame TCRB sequences from naive cells were analyzed as a proxy for the pre-selection repertoire. TCRdb re-hosts the immuneACCESS table, in-frame sequences only. Its copies lack some clones; in the studies checked, an unresolved V gene accounts for under half of them, and the cause for the rest is not known. V and J calls and clone size are those listed in that table; D and trimming were worked out from the DNA. This sample comprises a few hundred thousand clones, roughly 12% of them detected only once. Of the sample, roughly 0.0097% is held by the ten largest clones.

This chain is built from TRBV19 and TRBJ2-2; TRBD2 is possibly the D segment (6 matching bases). Sequenced: naive CD4+ T cells from blood. This sample's cell subset or site label indicates: true naive CD4+ T cells. The TCR comes from a woman between 18 and 29 years old with type 1 diabetes. The CDR3 corresponds to CASSIAGLKLFF. In nucleotide form, the sequence is TGTGCCAGTAGTATCGCGGGACTCAAGCTGTTTTTT.